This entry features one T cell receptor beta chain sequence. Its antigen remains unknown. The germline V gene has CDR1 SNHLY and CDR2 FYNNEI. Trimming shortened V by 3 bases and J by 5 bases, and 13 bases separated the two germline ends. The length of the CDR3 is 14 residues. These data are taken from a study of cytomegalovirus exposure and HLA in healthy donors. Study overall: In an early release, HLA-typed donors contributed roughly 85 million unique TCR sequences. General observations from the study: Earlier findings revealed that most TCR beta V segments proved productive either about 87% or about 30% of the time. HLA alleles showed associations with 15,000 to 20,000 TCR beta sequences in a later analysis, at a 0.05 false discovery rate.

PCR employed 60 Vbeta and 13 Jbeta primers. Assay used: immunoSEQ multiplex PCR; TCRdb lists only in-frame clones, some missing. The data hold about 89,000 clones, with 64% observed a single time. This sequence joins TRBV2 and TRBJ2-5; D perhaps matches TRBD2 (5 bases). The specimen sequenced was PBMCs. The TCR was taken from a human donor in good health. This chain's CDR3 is CASSEASGGETQYF. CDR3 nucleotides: TGTGCCAGCAGTGAGGCCTCGGGCGGGGAGACCCAGTACTTC.